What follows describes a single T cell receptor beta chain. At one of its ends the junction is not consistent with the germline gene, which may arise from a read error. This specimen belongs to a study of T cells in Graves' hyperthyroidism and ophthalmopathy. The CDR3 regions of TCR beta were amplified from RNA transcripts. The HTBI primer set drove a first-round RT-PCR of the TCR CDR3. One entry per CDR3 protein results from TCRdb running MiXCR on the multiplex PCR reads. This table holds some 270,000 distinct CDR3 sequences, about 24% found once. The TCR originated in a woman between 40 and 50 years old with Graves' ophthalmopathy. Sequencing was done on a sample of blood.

CDR3: CASSQGLGDSYEQYF. The DNA of the CDR3 is TGCGCCAGCAGCCAAGGACTAGGGGACTCATACGAGCAGTACTTC. This chain links TRBV19 with TRBJ2-7; 7 nucleotides agree with TRBD2. CDR1 and CDR2 from the germline V gene are LNHDA and SQIVND (reference sequence). The CDR3 totals 15 residues. Looking up the rest from reference TRBV19 and TRBJ2-7 gives the full variable domain: DGGITQSPKYLFRKEGQNVTLSCEQNLNHDAMYWYRQDPGQGLRLIYYSQIVNDFQKGDIAEGYSVSREKKESFPLTVTSAQKNPTAFYLCASSQGLGDSYEQYFGPGTRLTVT.